The 8 T cell receptor beta chains below were found in one sample sequenced in a study of PD-1 blockade in classical Hodgkin lymphoma. Every single patient, without exception, relapsed after autologous stem cell transplantation, and brentuximab vedotin exposure varied. Profiled with immunoSEQ multiplex PCR; TCRdb holds only in-frame clones, not every one. The repertoire holds 15,000 to 20,000 clones, with more than 60% as singletons. Sequenced material: peripheral blood mononuclear cells (PBMCs), taken at baseline. The origin of the receptors is a human donor with classical Hodgkin lymphoma.

The table lists this clone with a count of one. CDR3 in DNA: TGTGCCAGCAGTTTAGGGGCGCCCGCTGAAGCTTTCTTT. The encoded protein is CASSLGAPAEAFF. The chain is built from TRBV28 and TRBJ1-1; tentatively, D is TRBD1 (5 bases). The CDR3 consists of 13 residues. Germline V gives CDR1 MDHEN, CDR2 SYDVKM. The V gene lost 2 bases and the J gene lost 6 bases, with 10 bases spanning the gap.

The chain has TRBV29-1 and TRBJ2-1; 12 nucleotides align to TRBD2. The CDR3 is made up of 15 amino acids. The germline V gene has CDR1 SQVTM and CDR2 ANQGSEA. Unmatched junction bases numbered 7, after V lost 2 bases and J lost 8 bases. Here the CDR3 reads CSVEKGTSGSYEQFF. In nucleotides, the CDR3 is TGCAGCGTTGAAAAAGGGACTAGCGGGTCCTATGAGCAGTTCTTC.

The chain combines TRBV28 with TRBJ2-7, with a possible D match to TRBD2 (5 bases). The CDR3 sequence is 13 residues long. Germline values: CDR1 MDHEN, CDR2 SYDVKM. V lost 3 bases and J lost 2, with 8 bases in between. The CDR3 DNA follows: TGTGCCAGCAGTTTGGATAGCGCCTACGAGCAGTACTTC. Translating it yields CASSLDSAYEQYF. Full variable domain (rest looked up from reference TRBV28 and TRBJ2-7): DVKVTQSSRYLVKRTGEKVFLECVQDMDHENMFWYRQDPGLGLRLIYFSYDVKMKEKGDIPEGYSVSREKKERFSLILESASTNQTSMYLCASSLDSAYEQYFGPGTRLTVT.

The rearrangement uses TRBV5-1 and TRBJ2-2, with TRBD1 as a possible D gene (5 bases). The CDR3 totals 16 residues. V lost 0 bases and J lost 4, with 13 bases in between. Germline values: CDR1 SGHRS, CDR2 YFSETQ. The CDR3 DNA reads TGCGCCAGCAGCTTGGGGGCAGGGTGGAGCACCGGGGAGCTGTTTTTT. Translation gives CASSLGAGWSTGELFF.

V and J are TRBV11-2 and TRBJ1-2; the D gene is possibly TRBD1 (6 bases). The CDR3 covers 14 residues. Germline V gene data show CDR1 as SGHAT and CDR2 as FQNNGV. Trimming took off 8 bases at V and 3 bases at J, with 16 bases between the two ends. The CDR3 DNA reads TGTGCCAGCTCTCCCCGGGACACACACTATGGCTACACCTTC. Its translation: CASSPRDTHYGYTF.

This clone was observed a single time. This sequence joins TRBV30 and TRBJ1-2; D possibly corresponds to TRBD1 (6 bases). The V and J ends lost 0 bases and 4 bases respectively, with 21 bases between them. This CDR3 spans 17 amino acids. Per germline, CDR1 GTSNPN and CDR2 SVGIG (reference sequence). DNA of the CDR3: TGTGCCTGGAGTGTAGCTGGTGCAGGGGCCGGGTTCTATGGCTACACCTTC. It codes for CAWSVAGAGAGFYGYTF.

The genes are TRBV7-8 and TRBJ2-3, with D perhaps being TRBD1 or TRBD2 (6 bases each). Germline CDR1 SGHVS, CDR2 FQNEAQ. The CDR3 covers 17 residues. Trimming left V 6 bases short and J 0 bases short, with 19 bases between. Here the CDR3 DNA reads TGTGCCAGCAGTCAAATTATCGGGGGCCCTAGCACAGATACGCAGTATTTT. Its protein is CASSQIIGGPSTDTQYF. Filled out from reference TRBV7-8 and TRBJ2-3, the complete variable domain reads GAGVSQSPRYKVAKRGQDVALRCDPISGHVSLFWYQQALGQGPEFLTYFQNEAQLDKSGLPSDRFFAERPEGSVSTLKIQRTQQEDSAVYLCASSQIIGGPSTDTQYFGPGTRLTVL.

A few counts support this clone. The chain is built from TRBV11-2 and TRBJ2-7; 7 bases fit TRBD1. Looked up from germline, CDR1 is SGHAT and CDR2 is FQNNGV. The CDR3 is 13 amino acids. V lost 5 bases, J lost 10 bases, and 11 bases stayed unmatched. The CDR3 region is CASSATGAPRQYF. Written as DNA, the CDR3 is TGTGCCAGCAGCGCCACAGGGGCGCCTCGACAGTACTTC. Variable domain in full (rest from reference TRBV11-2 and TRBJ2-7): EAGVAQSPRYKIIEKRQSVAFWCNPISGHATLYWYQQILGQGPKLLIQFQNNGVVDDSQLPKDRFSAERLKGVDSTLKIQPAKLEDSAVYLCASSATGAPRQYFGPGTRLTVT.